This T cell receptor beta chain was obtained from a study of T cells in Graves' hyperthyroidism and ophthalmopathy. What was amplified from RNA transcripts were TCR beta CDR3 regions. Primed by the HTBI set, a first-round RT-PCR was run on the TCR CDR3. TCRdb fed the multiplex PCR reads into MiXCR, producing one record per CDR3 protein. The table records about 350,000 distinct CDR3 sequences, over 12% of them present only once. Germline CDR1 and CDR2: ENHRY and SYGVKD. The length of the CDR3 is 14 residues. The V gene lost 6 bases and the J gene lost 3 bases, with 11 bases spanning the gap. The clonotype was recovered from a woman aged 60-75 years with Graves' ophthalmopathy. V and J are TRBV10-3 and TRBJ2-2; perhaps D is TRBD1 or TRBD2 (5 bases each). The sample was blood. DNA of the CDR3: TGTGCCATCAGGAGCCTGGGGGACACCGGGGAGCTGTTTTTT. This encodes CAIRSLGDTGELFF.